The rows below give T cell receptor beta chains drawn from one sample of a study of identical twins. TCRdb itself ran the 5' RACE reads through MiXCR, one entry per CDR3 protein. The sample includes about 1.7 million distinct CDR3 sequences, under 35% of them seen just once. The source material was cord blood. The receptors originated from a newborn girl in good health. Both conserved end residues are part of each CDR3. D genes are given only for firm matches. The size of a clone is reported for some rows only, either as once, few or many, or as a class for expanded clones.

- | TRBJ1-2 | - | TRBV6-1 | CASSEEGPGGGYTF | TGTGCCAGCAGTGAAGAGGGACCCGGCGGTGGCTACACCTTC
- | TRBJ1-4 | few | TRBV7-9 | CASSLTRFNEKLFF | TGTGCCAGCAGCCTAACTCGATTTAATGAAAAACTGTTTTTT
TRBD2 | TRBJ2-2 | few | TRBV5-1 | CASSLGLAGVGELFF | TGCGCCAGCAGCTTGGGACTAGCGGGAGTCGGGGAGCTGTTTTTT
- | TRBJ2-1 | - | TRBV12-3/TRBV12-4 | CAGSGPLRATPGQFF | TGTGCCGGCAGCGGTCCTCTCCGCGCTACCCCAGGGCAGTTCTTC
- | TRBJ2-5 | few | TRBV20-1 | CSAGKTQYF | TGCAGTGCCGGAAAGACCCAGTACTTC
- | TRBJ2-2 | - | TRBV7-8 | CASRATSGSTGELFF | TGTGCCAGCAGGGCTACCAGCGGAAGCACCGGGGAGCTGTTTTTT
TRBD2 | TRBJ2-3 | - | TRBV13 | CASSLFSGINTQYF | TGTGCCAGCAGCTTATTTAGCGGGATAAATACGCAGTATTTT
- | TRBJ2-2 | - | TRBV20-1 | CSVLTVPANTGELFF | TGCAGTGTCCTGACAGTGCCCGCGAACACCGGGGAGCTGTTTTTT
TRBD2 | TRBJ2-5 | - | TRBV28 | CASTPGNLAGVFQETQYF | TGTGCCAGCACCCCGGGCAACCTAGCGGGAGTTTTCCAAGAGACCCAGTACTTC
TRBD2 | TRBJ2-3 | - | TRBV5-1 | CASSPGLAGTSSTDTQYF | TGCGCCAGCAGCCCAGGACTAGCGGGGACCTCTAGCACAGATACGCAGTATTTT
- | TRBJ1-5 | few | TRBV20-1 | CSASLGGRQPQHF | TGCAGTGCTAGTTTGGGGGGGCGTCAGCCCCAGCATTTT
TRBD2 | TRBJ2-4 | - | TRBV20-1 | CSARSTSGTYNEQYF | TGCAGTGCTAGGTCCACTAGCGGGACTTACAATGAGCAGTACTTC
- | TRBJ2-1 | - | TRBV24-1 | CATSDWGGAEVYNEQFF | TGTGCCACCAGTGATTGGGGGGGGGCGGAAGTGTACAATGAGCAGTTCTTC
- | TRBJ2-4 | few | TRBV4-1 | CASSQVTGNIQYF | TGCGCCAGCAGCCAAGTCACAGGGAACATTCAGTACTTC
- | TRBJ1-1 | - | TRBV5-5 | CASSRSRSMNTEAFF | TGTGCCAGCAGCCGGTCCCGGAGCATGAACACTGAAGCTTTCTTT
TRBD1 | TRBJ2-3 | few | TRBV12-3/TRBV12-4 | CASSSWDRRADTQYF | TGTGCCAGCAGTTCGTGGGACAGGAGGGCAGATACGCAGTATTTT
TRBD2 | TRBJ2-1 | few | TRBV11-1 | CASSLDLGLAGGSRILYNEQFF | TGTGCCAGCAGCTTAGACCTGGGACTAGCGGGGGGATCTCGCATACTCTACAATGAGCAGTTCTTC
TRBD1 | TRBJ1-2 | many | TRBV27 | CASSPQGQGSYGYTF | TGTGCCAGCAGTCCCCAGGGACAGGGTAGCTATGGCTACACCTTC
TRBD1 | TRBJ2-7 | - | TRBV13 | CASSPRHRGNDEQYF | TGTGCCAGCAGCCCACGCCACAGGGGAAACGACGAGCAGTACTTC
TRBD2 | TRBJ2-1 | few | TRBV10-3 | CAISPGTSGYNEQFF | TGTGCCATCAGCCCCGGGACTAGCGGGTACAATGAGCAGTTCTTC
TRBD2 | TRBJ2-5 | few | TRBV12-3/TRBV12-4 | CASSFGSGLALQETQYF | TGTGCCAGCAGTTTTGGCTCGGGACTAGCGCTCCAAGAGACCCAGTACTTC
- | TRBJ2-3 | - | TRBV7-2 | CASRIGRGASTDTQYF | TGTGCCAGCAGGATTGGACGGGGGGCTAGCACAGATACGCAGTATTTT
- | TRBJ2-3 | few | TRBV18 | CASSPLPGTKTSTDTQYF | TGTGCCAGCTCACCACTCCCCGGGACAAAAACTAGCACAGATACGCAGTATTTT
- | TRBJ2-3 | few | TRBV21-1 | CASSKAFDPLDTQYF | TGTGCCAGCAGCAAAGCCTTTGACCCGTTGGATACGCAGTATTTT
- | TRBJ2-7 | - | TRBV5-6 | CASSWKRRGEQYF | TGTGCCAGCAGCTGGAAAAGGCGTGGTGAGCAGTACTTC
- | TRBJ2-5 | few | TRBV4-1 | CASSPLGTAIQETQYF | TGCGCCAGCAGCCCCTTAGGGACGGCCATACAAGAGACCCAGTACTTC
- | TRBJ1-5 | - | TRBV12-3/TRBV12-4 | CASRLEGPQHF | TGTGCCAGCAGGCTGGAGGGACCCCAGCATTTT
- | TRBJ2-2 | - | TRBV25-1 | CASSDSLGNTGELFF | TGTGCCAGCAGTGATTCTCTAGGAAACACCGGGGAGCTGTTTTTT
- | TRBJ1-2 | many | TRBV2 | CASSEARVSNYGYTF | TGTGCCAGCAGTGAAGCAAGGGTTTCTAACTATGGCTACACCTTC
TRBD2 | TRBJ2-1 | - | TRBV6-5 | CASSRREPLYNEQFF | TGTGCCAGCAGTAGGCGGGAGCCGCTCTACAATGAGCAGTTCTTC